Shown below are 12 T cell receptor beta chains from a single sample sequenced in a study of sequential checkpoint blockade in melanoma. Sample treatment: randomized to nivolumab then ipilimumab (arm A) or the reverse (arm B). Profiled with immunoSEQ multiplex PCR; TCRdb holds only in-frame clones, not every one. Among almost 9,500 clones, about 25% were seen once, and the ten largest hold 20% to 25%. This specimen consisted of tumor tissue (inferred from file names), obtained from a patient given nivolumab and ipilimumab in sequence. The receptors stem from a human donor with melanoma.

This clone was seen repeatedly, ten times or more. The chain couples TRBV11-3 to TRBJ1-5; the D gene is possibly TRBD1 (5 bases). CDR1 and CDR2 from the germline V gene are SGHNT and YENEEA. The CDR3 is made up of 15 amino acids. Between the trimmed V and J ends, which lost 2 bases and 4 bases, there was a span of 12 bases. CDR3 sequence (DNA): TGTGCCAGCAGCTTATTTTCCCAGGGTAATCAGCCCCAGCATTTT. This sequence encodes CASSLFSQGNQPQHF.

This clone was picked up a small number of times. V usage is TRBV5-1 and J usage is TRBJ2-5; TRBD2 matches 13 bases. After removal of 3 bases from V and 1 base from J, the junction contained 3 bases not matched to a gene. The CDR3 consists of 16 residues. The germline V gene encodes CDR1 SGHRS and CDR2 YFSETQ. The CDR3 is CASSSLAGGTQETQYF. DNA for the CDR3: TGCGCCAGCAGCTCACTAGCGGGGGGGACCCAAGAGACCCAGTACTTC. Drawing the rest from reference TRBV5-1 and TRBJ2-5, the complete variable domain is KAGVTQTPRYLIKTRGQQVTLSCSPISGHRSVSWYQQTPGQGLQFLFEYFSETQRNKGNFPGRFSGRQFSNSRSEMNVSTLELGDSALYLCASSSLAGGTQETQYFGPGTRLLVL.

This chain joins TRBV29-1 and TRBJ2-5; D is unclear. Trimming cost V 7 bases and J 0 bases, with 9 bases left between them. Germline CDR1 SQVTM, CDR2 ANQGSEA. The CDR3 is 12 amino acids. The chain's CDR3 is CSAQTYQETQYF. CDR3 sequence (DNA): TGCAGCGCACAAACGTACCAAGAGACCCAGTACTTC.

The V call is TRBV7-1, the J call TRBJ2-7; 7 positions match TRBD1. TRBV7-1 is treated as an ORF (open reading frame) with a function not yet certain. This CDR3 comprises 13 residues. V was pared by 5 bases and J by 4 bases, with 5 bases of the junction left unmatched. The CDR3 is CASSRGTEYEQYF. Here the CDR3 DNA reads TGTGCCAGCAGCAGGGGGACAGAGTACGAGCAGTACTTC.

In its sample, this clone was seen a few times. The V call is TRBV16, the J call TRBJ2-1; 9 nucleotides align to TRBD1. Trimming cost V 0 bases and J 9 bases; bases outside gene matches: 6. Germline V gene sequence: CDR1 KGHSY, CDR2 FQNENV. The CDR3 loop spans 15 amino acids. CDR3 region: CASSQSGTGRGEQFF. CDR3 coding DNA: TGTGCCAGCAGCCAATCCGGGACAGGGAGGGGTGAGCAGTTCTTC.

This clone was counted a few times. DNA for the CDR3: TGTGCCAGCAGCGTATCCGGGACTAGCAATGAGCAGTTCTTC. It translates to CASSVSGTSNEQFF. This chain uses TRBV9 with TRBJ2-1; 8 bases align to TRBD2. The CDR3 consists of 14 residues. Germline loops: CDR1 SGDLS, CDR2 YYNGEE. V gave up 1 base and J gave up 6 bases; unmatched junction bases: 3.

The rearrangement uses TRBV19 and TRBJ1-5, with TRBD1 as a possible D gene (5 bases). Trimming stripped 1 base from V and 0 bases from J, with 7 bases between. Per germline, CDR1 LNHDA and CDR2 SQIVND (reference sequence). The CDR3 totals 15 residues. The CDR3 protein is CASSIGGYSNQPQHF. The CDR3 DNA sequence: TGTGCCAGTAGTATAGGGGGGTATAGCAATCAGCCCCAGCATTTT.

This clone was counted ten times or more. V usage is TRBV11-3 and J usage is TRBJ2-3, with 9 bases identical to TRBD2. J was trimmed by 1 base and V by 2 bases; bases with no gene match: 1. The CDR3 totals 15 residues. Per germline, CDR1 SGHNT and CDR2 YENEEA. The CDR3 loop reads CASSLSSGGTDTQYF. As DNA, the CDR3 is TGTGCCAGCAGCTTATCTAGCGGGGGCACAGATACGCAGTATTTT.

Only a few counts were recorded for this clone. This chain links TRBV12-5 with TRBJ1-2; TRBD1 is a possible D gene (5 bases). The length of the CDR3 is 14 residues. Germline V gene sequence: CDR1 LGHNT, CDR2 FRNRAP. The CDR3 loop reads CASTSGGTDYGYTF. In DNA, the CDR3 is TGTGCCAGCACCTCGGGGGGAACCGACTATGGCTACACCTTC.

This chain joins TRBV18 and TRBJ1-5; no definite D call. Trimming took off 3 bases at V and 5 bases at J, with 8 bases between the two ends. Germline CDR1 reads KGHSH; CDR2 reads LQKENI. CDR3 size: 13 residues. DNA for the CDR3: TGTGCCAGCTCACCGGGTAGGTATCAGCCCCAGCATTTT. The encoded protein is CASSPGRYQPQHF.

J is TRBJ2-3 and V is TRBV28; 8 nucleotides align to TRBD1. This CDR3 has 14 residues. J lost 7 bases, V lost 4 bases, and 7 bases had no gene match. Per germline, CDR1 MDHEN and CDR2 SYDVKM. CDR3 coding DNA: TGTGCCAGCAGTTCGGGACAGGAGTTAAATACGCAGTATTTT. Its translation: CASSSGQELNTQYF.

This clone has just a few counts. V and J are TRBV6-8 and TRBJ1-4, with D possibly being TRBD1 (5 bases). Trimming shortened V by 6 bases and J by 4 bases, and 24 bases separated the two germline ends. Germline CDR1 reads MNHGY; CDR2 reads SAAAGT. The CDR3 spans 18 residues. CDR3 region: CASRKGSGPSGSNEKLFF. Here the CDR3 DNA reads TGTGCCAGCAGGAAGGGATCGGGGCCCAGTGGTAGTAATGAAAAACTGTTTTTT.